This T cell receptor beta chain was captured in a study of T cells in Graves' hyperthyroidism and ophthalmopathy. Authors of the study amplified TCR beta CDR3 regions from RNA transcripts. TCR CDR3 regions were first amplified by RT-PCR with HTBI primers. TCRdb reprocessed the multiplex PCR reads via MiXCR and lists one record per CDR3 protein. The sample consists of under 400,000 distinct CDR3 sequences, roughly 21% of them appearing once. At least ten counts were recorded for this clonotype. The ends were cut back, 5 bases at V and 6 bases at J, with 14 bases in the middle. Germline CDR1 and CDR2: SGHDN and FVKESK. The CDR3 is 13 amino acids.

The receptor was derived from a woman aged 50 to 65 with Graves' hyperthyroidism. Sequences were obtained from blood. The chain joins TRBV14 to TRBJ2-7; D not resolved. CDR3 loop: CASSLFRSLEQYF. The CDR3 nucleotides are TGTGCCAGCAGCTTATTCCGCAGCCTCGAGCAGTACTTC.